A selection of T cell receptor beta chains follows, all from one sample in a study of blood T cell repertoires in COVID-19. Some clones are missing from TCRdb's copy, which holds only in-frame ones; the method was immunoSEQ multiplex PCR. The sample records some 180,000 clones, 70% to 80% being singletons. Input material: peripheral blood. All receptors come from a woman aged 40 to 50 with COVID-19, enrolled during active disease. Each CDR3 is given with its conserved first and last residue.

TRBJ1-2,TRBV19,CATRPGLNYGYTF
TRBJ1-5,TRBV19,CASSFLGAGNQPQHF
TRBJ2-1,TRBV18,CASTPTGARFLFF
TRBJ2-1,TRBV7-2,CASSPGQKYNEQFF
TRBJ1-1,TRBV5-1,CASSLGHSNTEAFF
TRBJ2-7,TRBV19,CASSKTGPANEQYF
TRBJ1-5,TRBV5-1,CASSLAGGQGQPQHF
TRBJ2-3,TRBV10-1,CASIAGACTDTQYF
TRBJ1-1,TRBV11-2,CASSSYTGGNTEAFF
TRBJ2-2,TRBV7-9,CASSLSLPGGELFF
TRBJ1-1,TRBV25-1,CASKVDLNTEAFF
TRBJ2-7,TRBV5-1,CASSLGQPGYEQYF
TRBJ1-2,TRBV18,CASSSQGVGYGYTF
TRBJ2-7,TRBV5-1,CASSLLAGGPYEQYF
TRBJ2-5,TRBV27,CASSSGLSHNLQETQYF
TRBJ1-1,TRBV5-1,CASTAGGPEAFF
TRBJ2-7,TRBV5-1,CASSFTGDSYEQYF
TRBJ2-2,TRBV5-1,CASSLGQTASTGELFF
TRBJ1-2,TRBV5-1,CATSMGALDYTF
TRBJ1-5,TRBV5-5,CASSLEGGGQPQHF
TRBJ1-1,TRBV5-1,CASSIHRDSRNTEAFF
TRBJ2-3,TRBV5-1,CASSRSGSGRATDTQYF
TRBJ2-1,TRBV5-4,CASSPRGAGVREQFF
TRBJ1-4,TRBV25-1,CASSEIFREKLFF
TRBJ2-1,TRBV3-1/TRBV3-2,CASRPTTGSSYNEQFF
TRBJ1-1,TRBV7-3,CASSRRTDTEAFF
TRBJ1-3,TRBV3-1/TRBV3-2,CASSQDGRNTIYF
TRBJ1-5,TRBV2,CASSVTDGFNQPQHF
TRBJ1-4,TRBV18,CASSPWTGGSTNEKLFF
TRBJ1-2,TRBV5-5,CASSTYRGGNYGYTF
TRBJ1-1,TRBV5-1,CASSLWGENTEAFF
TRBJ1-2,TRBV4-3,CASSLFDPRDRGNYGYTF
TRBJ2-1,TRBV27,CASSLPIAGGLQFF
TRBJ2-5,TRBV7-8,CASSLDSGGLETQYF
TRBJ1-1,TRBV2,CASSDEGAGSMNTEAFF
TRBJ2-3,TRBV4-1,CASSRPPGVDTQYF
TRBJ2-1,TRBV5-4,CASSKGLAGHSYNEQFF
TRBJ2-4,TRBV3-1/TRBV3-2,CASSRLGTSRYF
TRBJ2-3,TRBV30,CAWSVWGLDTDTQYF
TRBJ1-6,TRBV18,CASSPLEGHNSPLHF
TRBJ1-1,TRBV5-1,CASSLPAGGTEAFF
TRBJ1-4,TRBV19,CARVTGTTNEKLFF
TRBJ1-3,TRBV23-1,CASSQIGQGVEIGGNTIYF
TRBJ2-3,TRBV19,CASSRWSGTDTQYF
TRBJ1-5,TRBV30,CAWSVGVDQPQHF
TRBJ1-1,TRBV6-2/TRBV6-3,CASSRRQGARGTEAFF
TRBJ2-2,TRBV2,CASSATSGRDGGELFF